A single sample gave rise to the 10 T cell receptor beta chains below, sequenced in a study of blood T cells in healthy people across ages. Through a sample-barcoded 5' primer and a J-beta primer mix, a second PCR was run for roughly 6 to 11 cycles. TCRdb ran MiXCR on the 5' RACE reads and lists one entry per CDR3 protein. This sample has nearly 1 million distinct CDR3 sequences, with approximately 50% found just once. Sequenced input: blood. Every receptor here comes from an older woman in good health.

This clonotype is a singleton in its sample. The chain links TRBV7-3 to TRBJ2-1; tentatively, D is TRBD2 (6 bases). Trimming shortened V by 5 bases and J by 2 bases, and 22 bases separated the two germline ends. The CDR3 is made up of 18 amino acids. Per the germline V gene, CDR1 is SGHTA and CDR2 is FQGTGA. The chain's CDR3 is CASSPTFRLANAYNEQFF. The CDR3 coding sequence is TGTGCCAGCAGCCCCACTTTCCGCCTAGCGAATGCCTACAATGAGCAGTTCTTC.

This rearrangement joins TRBV12-3 or TRBV12-4 to TRBJ2-7; 7 bases match TRBD1. The CDR3 contains 15 residues. Losses at the gene ends were 6 bases for V and 3 bases for J; bases not matched to a gene: 11. This CDR3 is CASSSNRGAYYEQYF. CDR3 DNA: TGTGCCAGCAGCTCGAACAGGGGAGCGTACTACGAGCAGTACTTC.

The V gene is TRBV7-8, the J gene TRBJ2-5; 7 bases line up with TRBD1. V lost 7 bases and J lost 11; bases outside the gene matches: 16. CDR1 is SGHVS, CDR2 FQNEAQ, per germline. This CDR3 contains 14 residues. This chain's CDR3 is CASNRQGPRNEQYF. DNA of the CDR3: TGTGCCAGCAACCGACAGGGACCTAGGAATGAGCAGTACTTC.

This clonotype was detected only a few times. The chain has TRBV2 and TRBJ2-5, with D perhaps TRBD2 (6 bases). Trimming cost V 7 bases and J 11 bases, with 23 bases left between them. Germline V CDR1 and CDR2: SNHLY, FYNNEI. This CDR3 spans 14 amino acids. CDR3 protein: CASIRETAQAEQYF. The CDR3 DNA sequence: TGTGCCAGCATCCGGGAGACGGCCCAAGCAGAGCAGTACTTC.

This clonotype appeared a few times. The chain joins TRBV6-5 to TRBJ2-7; perhaps D is TRBD1 or TRBD2 (5 bases each). Trimming shortened V by 2 bases and J by 4 bases, and 18 bases separated the two germline ends. CDR1 MNHEY and CDR2 SVGAGI come from the germline V gene. This CDR3 spans 16 amino acids. The DNA of the CDR3 is TGTGCCAGCAGTTACGGGGGAACTAGTTCCTTTTACGAGCAGTACTTC. Protein product: CASSYGGTSSFYEQYF.

Comment on this clonotype: Given a much more abundant clone one base away, this may be a read error. V and J are TRBV7-9 and TRBJ2-3; 11 bases align to TRBD2. The length of the CDR3 is 15 residues. Germline values: CDR1 SEHNR, CDR2 FQNEAQ (reference sequence). Here the CDR3 DNA reads TGTGCCAGCAGCTCTGGACTAGCGGGCACAGATACGCGGTATTTT. Translation gives CASSSGLAGTDTRYF.

As regards this clonotype: Sequence at one end of the junction differs from germline and may be a read error. The chain employs TRBV12-3 or TRBV12-4 and TRBJ2-7, with D possibly matching TRBD1 (6 bases). CDR3 size: 12 residues. The CDR3 sequence: CGSSSGQYEQYF. The CDR3, as DNA: TGTGGCAGCAGCTCAGGACAGTACGAGCAGTACTTC.

The V and J genes are TRBV6-2 or TRBV6-3 and TRBJ2-7; D may correspond to TRBD1 or TRBD2 (5 bases each). This CDR3 spans 13 amino acids. Germline V gene data show CDR1 as MNHEY and CDR2 as SVGEGT. With 5 bases removed from V and 5 bases from J, the gap between germline ends came to 13 bases. The CDR3 DNA reads TGTGCCAGCAGTGACGTTGGGACCCACGAGCAGTACTTC. Its translation: CASSDVGTHEQYF.

The chain has TRBV20-1 and TRBJ2-1; 8 bases are a match to TRBD1. The germline gives CDR1 DFQATT, CDR2 SNEGSKA (reference sequence). The CDR3 is 14 residues long. J gave up 4 bases and V 3 bases, and 5 bases lay outside the gene matches. This CDR3 is CSASPGQAYNEQFF. Written as DNA, the CDR3 is TGCAGTGCTAGTCCGGGACAGGCTTACAATGAGCAGTTCTTC.

This clonotype was seen ten or more times. The chain carries TRBV29-1 and TRBJ2-3; unclear D gene. Germline CDR1 reads SQVTM; CDR2 reads ANQGSEA. This CDR3 has 12 amino acids. Trimming took off 4 bases at V and 4 bases at J, with 9 bases between the two ends. CDR3 protein: CSVVSTADTQYF. The CDR3 coding sequence is TGCAGCGTTGTTTCCACTGCAGATACGCAGTATTTT.